This T cell receptor beta chain emerged from a study of T cells in Graves' hyperthyroidism and ophthalmopathy. Sampled blood dates from first hyperthyroidism diagnosis, and it precedes any ophthalmopathy symptoms. Deletions cut 1 base from V and 5 bases from J, with 10 bases between. CDR1 is KGHDR, CDR2 SFDVKD, per germline. CDR3 length: 14 residues. This clonotype appeared many times. What it recognizes is unknown. TCR beta CDR3 regions were amplified from RNA transcripts. TCR CDR3 regions were first amplified by RT-PCR with HTBI primers. TCRdb fed the multiplex PCR reads into MiXCR, producing one record per CDR3 protein. This table holds roughly 180,000 distinct CDR3 sequences, roughly 10% found once. Study-wide findings and caveats: Using 13 V-J features, a model discriminated ophthalmopathy from stable hyperthyroidism.

Sequenced: blood. This TCR was recovered from a woman aged 18-29 years with Graves' hyperthyroidism that later progressed to Graves' ophthalmopathy. The chain employs TRBV24-1 and TRBJ2-5; D ambiguous. The CDR3 DNA reads TGTGCCACCAGTGATTTATCCGAGATTGAGACCCAGTACTTC. This encodes CATSDLSEIETQYF.